The 32 T cell receptor beta chains reported below all come from one sample, sequenced in a study of T-cell reconstitution after alpha-beta-depleted transplantation in children. For TCRbeta, the library was prepared with unique molecular identifiers. TCRdb itself ran the PCR reads through MiXCR, one entry per CDR3 protein. The sample contains over 200,000 distinct CDR3 sequences, around a sixth of which appear only once. The material sequenced was PBMCs, mostly from graft donor cells, taken 360 days after TCRalphabeta/CD19-depleted stem cell transplant. The source of these receptors is a male patient aged 2 to 9 who had a stem cell transplant for acute lymphoblastic leukemia, so the T cells may come from the graft donor.

The rearrangement joins TRBV7-2 to TRBJ2-1, with 7 bases aligning to TRBD2. The ends lost 9 bases at V and 0 bases at J; junction bases unmatched: 11. The germline CDR1 and CDR2 sequences are SGHTA and FQGNSA. The CDR3 extends over 16 amino acids. The CDR3 region is CASLRGGTFSYNEQFF. Here the CDR3 DNA reads TGTGCCAGTCTGCGCGGGGGTACGTTCTCCTACAATGAGCAGTTCTTC.

In this sample, this clonotype turned up a few times. The rearrangement joins TRBV7-6 to TRBJ2-3; no clear D. The length of the CDR3 is 13 residues. Germline CDR1 SGHVS, CDR2 FNYEAQ. The V end lost 0 bases, the J end lost 4 bases, and 5 bases lay between the germline ends. The CDR3 DNA is TGTGCCAGCAGCTTAGCGAGGTCAGATACGCAGTATTTT. This sequence encodes CASSLARSDTQYF.

The chain is built from TRBV4-3 and TRBJ2-5, with TRBD1 as a possible D gene (5 bases). This CDR3 has 14 residues. V was trimmed by 0 bases and J by 10 bases, leaving 15 bases between them. Per the germline V gene, CDR1 is LGHNA and CDR2 is YSLEER. CDR3 coding DNA: TGCGCCAGCAGCCAAGAGCCCAGGGTTGGGATCCAGTACTTC. It codes for CASSQEPRVGIQYF.

The chain recombines TRBV7-9 with TRBJ2-4, with D possibly being TRBD1 or TRBD2 (7 bases each). The CDR3 contains 15 residues. The germline V gene has CDR1 SEHNR and CDR2 FQNEAQ (reference sequence). Trimming left V 6 bases short and J 6 bases short, with 18 bases between. CDR3 in amino acids: CASRLETGRGNIQYF. The CDR3 region has the DNA TGTGCCAGCAGGCTGGAGACAGGGAGGGGAAACATTCAGTACTTC.

A few counts support this clonotype. The gene calls are TRBV7-9 and TRBJ1-6; 7 nucleotides line up with TRBD1. The V gene end was trimmed by 0 bases and the J gene end by 10 bases; junction bases not matched to a gene: 3. The length of the CDR3 is 14 residues. The germline V gene encodes CDR1 SEHNR and CDR2 FQNEAQ (reference sequence). The CDR3 loop is CASSLAQGDSPLHF. In nucleotides, the CDR3 is TGTGCCAGCAGCTTAGCGCAGGGGGACTCACCCCTCCACTTT.

Only one count was recorded for this clonotype. This rearrangement joins TRBV27 to TRBJ2-7, with D maybe TRBD1 (6 bases). This CDR3 is built from 13 residues. The germline V and J ends were trimmed by 0 bases and 5 bases, with 8 bases remaining between them. Germline V gene data show CDR1 as MNHEY and CDR2 as SMNVEV (reference sequence). The CDR3 region is CASSLSGQNEQYF. The CDR3 DNA reads TGTGCCAGCAGTTTATCCGGACAGAACGAGCAGTACTTC.

This chain connects TRBV7-2 to TRBJ2-7; 7 positions match TRBD2. Germline V CDR1 and CDR2: SGHTA, FQGNSA. V trimming: 5 bases; J trimming: 0 bases; junction bases outside the gene matches: 7. This CDR3 has 15 amino acids. CDR3: CASSRSGSSSYEQYF. Written as DNA, the CDR3 is TGTGCCAGCAGCCGTAGCGGGTCTAGCTCCTACGAGCAGTACTTC.

This sequence joins TRBV20-1 and TRBJ1-5; TRBD1 might be the D (5 bases). Between the trimmed V and J ends, which lost 5 bases and 2 bases, there was a span of 19 bases. This CDR3 has 16 amino acids. Per germline, CDR1 DFQATT and CDR2 SNEGSKA (reference sequence). CDR3 protein: CSAPGPRAMGNQPQHF. For the CDR3, the DNA is TGCAGTGCTCCGGGACCAAGAGCCATGGGCAATCAGCCCCAGCATTTT.

This clonotype has only a few counts. The chain couples TRBV12-3 or TRBV12-4 to TRBJ2-7; TRBD2 matches 8 bases. The CDR3 length is 12 residues. The trim removed 6 bases at V and 12 bases at J, leaving 10 bases unmatched. This chain's CDR3 is CASSHGGAGRYF. CDR3 nucleotides: TGTGCCAGCAGCCACGGGGGGGCAGGGCGGTACTTC.

This chain uses TRBV10-3 with TRBJ2-3, with a possible D match to TRBD2 (5 bases). Germline lookup yields CDR1 ENHRY and CDR2 SYGVKD. CDR3 length: 15 residues. V gave up 2 bases and J gave up 1 base, with 10 bases separating them. CDR3 loop: CAISEPSSRTDTQYF. DNA for the CDR3: TGTGCCATCAGTGAGCCTAGCAGTCGCACAGATACGCAGTATTTT.

This rearrangement joins TRBV7-9 to TRBJ2-1; D may be TRBD1 or TRBD2 (6 bases each). CDR1 and CDR2 from the germline V gene are SEHNR and FQNEAQ (reference sequence). V lost 5 bases and J lost 4, with 21 bases in between. This CDR3 spans 17 amino acids. The CDR3 DNA reads TGTGCCAGCAGCCCCCACAGAACAGGGAGGCTATACAATGAGCAGTTCTTC. It translates to CASSPHRTGRLYNEQFF.

This clonotype was seen only a few times. J is TRBJ2-1 and V is TRBV10-3, with TRBD2 identical over 10 bases. Germline V gene lookup returns CDR1 ENHRY and CDR2 SYGVKD. The trim removed 7 bases at V and 7 bases at J, leaving 19 bases unmatched. The CDR3 contains 18 residues. The CDR3 bases are TGTGCCATCACCCAAAACCCAGGACTAGCGGCTATCCCTAATGAGCAGTTCTTC. Its translation is CAITQNPGLAAIPNEQFF.

The chain carries TRBV7-9 and TRBJ2-1, with TRBD2 matching 9 bases. The germline V gene has CDR1 SEHNR and CDR2 FQNEAQ (reference sequence). After removal of 9 bases from V and 9 bases from J, the junction contained 18 bases not matched to a gene. There are 16 residues in the CDR3. The DNA for the CDR3 is TGTGCCAGTTTACCCGGCCGGACTAGCGAGTCTGGTGAGCAGTTCTTC. This encodes CASLPGRTSESGEQFF. Supplemented by reference TRBV7-9 and TRBJ2-1, the full variable domain reads DTGVSQNPRHKITKRGQNVTFRCDPISEHNRLYWYRQTLGQGPEFLTYFQNEAQLEKSRLLSDRFSAERPKGSFSTLEIQRTEQGDSAMYLCASLPGRTSESGEQFFGPGTRLTVL.

J is TRBJ2-3 and V is TRBV27; D may be TRBD2 (6 bases). This CDR3 contains 17 residues. V was trimmed by 4 bases and J by 2 bases, leaving 19 bases between them. Germline assignment: CDR1 MNHEY and CDR2 SMNVEV (reference sequence). CDR3 residues: CASSSRGGPSPTDTQYF. CDR3 sequence (DNA): TGTGCCAGCAGTTCCCGTGGAGGGCCATCCCCCACAGATACGCAGTATTTT.

Here the CDR3 reads CASKGLAGGNEQFF. The CDR3 region has the DNA TGTGCCAGCAAGGGACTAGCGGGAGGCAATGAGCAGTTCTTC. The chain recombines TRBV7-2 with TRBJ2-1; 15 nucleotides line up with TRBD2. From germline, CDR1 is SGHTA and CDR2 FQGNSA. The V segment lost 7 bases and the J segment 6 bases; nucleotides outside the gene matches: 1. The CDR3 has 14 amino acids.

The rearrangement joins TRBV5-1 to TRBJ2-7; D unclear. CDR3 length: 14 amino acids. The ends were cut back, 0 bases at V and 2 bases at J, with 9 bases in the middle. The germline CDR1 and CDR2 sequences are SGHRS and YFSETQ. The CDR3 coding sequence is TGCGCCAGCAGCTTGGACAGCCTTCCCTACGAGCAGTACTTC. It specifies CASSLDSLPYEQYF. The full variable domain, its missing parts supplied by reference TRBV5-1 and TRBJ2-7, is KAGVTQTPRYLIKTRGQQVTLSCSPISGHRSVSWYQQTPGQGLQFLFEYFSETQRNKGNFPGRFSGRQFSNSRSEMNVSTLELGDSALYLCASSLDSLPYEQYFGPGTRLTVT.

The table lists this clonotype with a few counts. The V and J genes are TRBV28 and TRBJ2-1; perhaps TRBD2 as D (6 bases). Trimming shortened V by 6 bases and J by 7 bases, and 13 bases separated the two germline ends. This CDR3 is built from 13 residues. Germline V CDR1 and CDR2: MDHEN, SYDVKM. The CDR3 nucleotides are TGTGCCAGCAGCCCGGGAGCGTGGAATGAGCAGTTCTTC. Protein sequence: CASSPGAWNEQFF.

This clonotype was observed at least ten times. V and J are TRBV24-1 and TRBJ2-7, with a possible D match to TRBD1 (6 bases). In germline, CDR1 is KGHDR, CDR2 SFDVKD. Trimming took off 3 bases at V and 6 bases at J, with 17 bases between the two ends. This CDR3 is built from 15 residues. The CDR3 DNA sequence: TGTGCCACCAGTGATACTGGGGGCGACTCCGGCGAGCAGTACTTC. This gives the protein CATSDTGGDSGEQYF.

In its sample, this clonotype was seen many times. This rearrangement joins TRBV20-1 to TRBJ2-5, with TRBD1 matching 9 bases. The V and J ends lost 5 bases and 5 bases, in that order; junction bases with no gene match: 6. The CDR3 totals 13 residues. CDR1 is DFQATT, CDR2 SNEGSKA, per germline (reference sequence). The CDR3 DNA follows: TGCAGTGCTCCACAGGGGGCTTTGGAGACCCAGTACTTC. Translated: CSAPQGALETQYF.

This clonotype has more than one count but fewer than ten. The rearrangement links TRBV12-3 or TRBV12-4 to TRBJ1-1; 11 bases fit TRBD1. The V gene end was trimmed by 7 bases and the J gene end by 1 base; junction bases not matched to a gene: 14. This CDR3 comprises 18 residues. The CDR3 here is CASILNPGGQGANTEAFF. The CDR3 region has the DNA TGTGCCAGCATCCTAAACCCCGGTGGACAGGGGGCGAACACTGAAGCTTTCTTT.

The genes are TRBV27 and TRBJ1-1, with no clear D. V gave up 6 bases and J gave up 4 bases, with 15 bases separating them. CDR3 size: 14 residues. Germline V lookup: CDR1 MNHEY, CDR2 SMNVEV (reference sequence). CDR3 nucleotide sequence: TGTGCCAGCAGGATAAGACGGGATGCCACTGAAGCTTTCTTT. Encoded protein: CASRIRRDATEAFF.

This clonotype was observed a few times. The chain employs TRBV12-3 or TRBV12-4 and TRBJ2-5; 7 positions agree with TRBD2. With V trimmed by 3 bases and J by 2 bases, 6 bases remained unmatched. There are 15 residues in the CDR3. Here the CDR3 DNA reads TGTGCCAGCAGTTTTAGCCTAGCGGTTCAAGAGACCCAGTACTTC. It translates to CASSFSLAVQETQYF.

The chain carries TRBV5-1 and TRBJ1-5; no clear D. The V gene lost 0 bases and the J gene lost 4 bases, with 5 bases spanning the gap. Germline values: CDR1 SGHRS, CDR2 YFSETQ. The CDR3 totals 13 residues. CDR3 loop: CASSLARNQPQHF. The CDR3 coding sequence is TGCGCCAGCAGCTTGGCGAGGAATCAGCCCCAGCATTTT.

This clonotype was picked up a small number of times. The CDR3 loop is CASSLGPKVNEKLFF. The CDR3 DNA follows: TGTGCCAGCAGCCTGGGACCAAAGGTTAATGAAAAACTGTTTTTT. This sequence joins TRBV5-4 and TRBJ1-4, with D tentatively TRBD1 (5 bases). CDR1 is SGHNT and CDR2 is YYREEE in the germline V gene (reference sequence). The CDR3 is 15 amino acids. The V gene lost 4 bases and the J gene lost 4 bases, with 14 bases spanning the gap.

The genes are TRBV3-1 and TRBJ2-1; 10 positions match TRBD2. V lost 1 base, J lost 3 bases, and 3 bases stayed unmatched. This CDR3 has 16 residues. Germline CDR1 reads LGHDT; CDR2 reads YNNKEL (reference sequence). DNA of the CDR3: TGTGCCAGCAGCCAAGTTACTAGCGGGGTCTACAATGAGCAGTTCTTC. Translation gives CASSQVTSGVYNEQFF.

This clonotype was detected ten times or more. The V and J genes are TRBV5-6 and TRBJ2-7; TRBD1 matches 8 bases. Looked up from germline, CDR1 is SGHDT and CDR2 is YYEEEE. The CDR3 runs 14 residues. The J segment lost 4 bases and the V segment lost 5 bases, leaving 8 bases of the junction unmatched. CDR3 sequence: CASSYGQGRYEQYF. The CDR3 DNA reads as TGTGCCAGCAGTTACGGACAGGGAAGATACGAGCAGTACTTC. The variable domain in full, with the rest retrieved from reference TRBV5-6 and TRBJ2-7, is DAGVTQSPTHLIKTRGQQVTLRCSPKSGHDTVSWYQQALGQGPQFIFQYYEEEERQRGNFPDRFSGHQFPNYSSELNVNALLLGDSALYLCASSYGQGRYEQYFGPGTRLTVT.

The table lists this clonotype with a few counts. The chain combines TRBV9 with TRBJ2-3, with D unclear. V was trimmed by 0 bases and J by 4 bases, leaving 12 bases between them. CDR1 and CDR2 (germline): SGDLS, YYNGEE. The CDR3 is 15 residues long. CDR3 sequence: CASSVVTGVADTQYF. For the CDR3, the DNA is TGTGCCAGCAGCGTAGTTACGGGCGTAGCAGATACGCAGTATTTT. The full variable domain, rest sourced from reference TRBV9 and TRBJ2-3, is DSGVTQTPKHLITATGQRVTLRCSPRSGDLSVYWYQQSLDQGLQFLIQYYNGEERAKGNILERFSAQQFPDLHSELNLSSLELGDSALYFCASSVVTGVADTQYFGPGTRLTVL.

As for this clonotype: A much larger clone lies a single base off, so this may be a read error. This sequence joins TRBV28 and TRBJ2-7; no firm D call. The CDR3 consists of 11 residues. The V gene lost 5 bases and the J gene lost 5 bases, with 7 bases spanning the gap. Looked up from germline, CDR1 is MDHEN and CDR2 is SYDVKM. The CDR3 spells CASSGINEQYF. DNA of the CDR3: TGTGCCAGCAGTGGGATCAACGAGCAGTACTTC.

As for this clonotype: Sequence at one end of the junction differs from germline and may be a read error. Written as DNA, the CDR3 is TGCGCCAGCAGCTCACTAGCGGGCCCGCCCTTAATCTTC. Residues: CASSSLAGPPLIF. The chain carries TRBV5-1 and TRBJ2-1; 9 positions match TRBD2. This CDR3 region has 13 residues. Germline CDR1 reads SGHRS; CDR2 reads YFSETQ.

The chain has TRBV25-1 and TRBJ2-7; 11 positions agree with TRBD2. The germline V gene has CDR1 MGHDK and CDR2 SYGVNS. The length of the CDR3 is 15 residues. With V trimmed by 3 bases and J by 4 bases, 5 bases remained unmatched. CDR3 amino acids: CASSDSGGADYEQYF. Written as DNA, the CDR3 is TGTGCCAGCAGTGATAGCGGGGGGGCGGATTACGAGCAGTACTTC.

There are many counts of this clonotype. This rearrangement joins TRBV5-1 to TRBJ1-4; D perhaps matches TRBD1 (5 bases). V was pared by 2 bases and J by 3 bases, with 17 bases between. Germline assignment: CDR1 SGHRS and CDR2 YFSETQ. The CDR3 extends over 17 amino acids. The CDR3 region has the DNA TGCGCCAGCAGCTTTGGGGCCCAGGGTAGGGCTAATGAAAAACTGTTTTTT. Protein sequence: CASSFGAQGRANEKLFF.

V usage is TRBV25-1 and J usage is TRBJ2-2; TRBD1 matches at 9 bases. The J segment lost 5 bases and the V segment lost 3 bases, leaving 4 bases of the junction unmatched. The CDR3 is 15 amino acids. Germline lookup yields CDR1 MGHDK and CDR2 SYGVNS. The CDR3 nucleotides are TGTGCCAGCAGTGACGGACAGGGGTGGACCGGGGAGCTGTTTTTT. Its protein product is CASSDGQGWTGELFF.